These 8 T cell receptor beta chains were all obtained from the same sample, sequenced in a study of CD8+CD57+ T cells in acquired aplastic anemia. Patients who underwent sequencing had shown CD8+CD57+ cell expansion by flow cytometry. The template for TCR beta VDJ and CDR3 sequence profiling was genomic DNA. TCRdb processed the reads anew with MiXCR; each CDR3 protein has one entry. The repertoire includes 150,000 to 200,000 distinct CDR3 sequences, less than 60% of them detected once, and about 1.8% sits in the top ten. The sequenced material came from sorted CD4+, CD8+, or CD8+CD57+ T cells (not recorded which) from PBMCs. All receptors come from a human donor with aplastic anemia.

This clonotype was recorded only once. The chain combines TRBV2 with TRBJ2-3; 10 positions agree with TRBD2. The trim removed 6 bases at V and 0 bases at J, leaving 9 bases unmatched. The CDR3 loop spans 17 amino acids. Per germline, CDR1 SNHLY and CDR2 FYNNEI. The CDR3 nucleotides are TGTGCCAGCAGCCTAGCAGGACTAGCGGCTAGCACAGATACGCAGTATTTT. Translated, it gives CASSLAGLAASTDTQYF.

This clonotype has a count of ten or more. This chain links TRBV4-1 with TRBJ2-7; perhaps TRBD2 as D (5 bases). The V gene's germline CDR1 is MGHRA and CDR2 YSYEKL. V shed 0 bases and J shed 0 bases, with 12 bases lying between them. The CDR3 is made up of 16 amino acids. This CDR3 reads CASSQEGTAVSYEQYF. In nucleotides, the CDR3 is TGCGCCAGCAGCCAAGAAGGTACAGCGGTCTCCTACGAGCAGTACTTC.

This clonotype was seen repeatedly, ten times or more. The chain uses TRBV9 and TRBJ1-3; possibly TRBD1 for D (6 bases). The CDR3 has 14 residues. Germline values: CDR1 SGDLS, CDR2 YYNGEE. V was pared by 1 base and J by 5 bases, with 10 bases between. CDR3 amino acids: CASSVRGGRNTIYF. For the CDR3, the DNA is TGTGCCAGCAGCGTACGAGGGGGGCGAAACACCATATATTTT.

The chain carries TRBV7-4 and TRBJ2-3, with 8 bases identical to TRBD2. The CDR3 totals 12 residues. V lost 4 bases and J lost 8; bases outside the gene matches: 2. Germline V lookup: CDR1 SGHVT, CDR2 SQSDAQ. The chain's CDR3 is CASSSAGGTQYF. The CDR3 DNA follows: TGTGCCAGCAGCTCCGCGGGAGGTACGCAGTATTTT.

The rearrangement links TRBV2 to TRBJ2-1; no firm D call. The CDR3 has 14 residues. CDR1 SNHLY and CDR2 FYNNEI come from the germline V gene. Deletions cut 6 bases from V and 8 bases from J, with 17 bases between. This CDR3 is CASSPHSLDDEQFF. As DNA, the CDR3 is TGTGCCAGCAGCCCTCATTCGTTGGATGATGAGCAGTTCTTC.

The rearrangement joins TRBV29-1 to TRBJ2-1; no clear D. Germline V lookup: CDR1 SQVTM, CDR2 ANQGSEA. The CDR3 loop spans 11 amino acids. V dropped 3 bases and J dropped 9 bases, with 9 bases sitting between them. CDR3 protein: CSVEGVVEQFF. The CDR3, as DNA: TGCAGCGTTGAGGGTGTGGTTGAGCAGTTCTTC.

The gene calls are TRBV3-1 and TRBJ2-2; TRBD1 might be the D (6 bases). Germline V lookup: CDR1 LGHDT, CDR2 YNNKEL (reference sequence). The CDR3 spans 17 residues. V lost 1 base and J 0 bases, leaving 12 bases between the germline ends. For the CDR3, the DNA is TGTGCCAGCAGCCAAGTCTTGACAGGCGCGAACACCGGGGAGCTGTTTTTT. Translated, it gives CASSQVLTGANTGELFF. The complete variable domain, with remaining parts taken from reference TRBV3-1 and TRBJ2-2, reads DTAVSQTPKYLVTQMGNDKSIKCEQNLGHDTMYWYKQDSKKFLKIMFSYNNKELIINETVPNRFSPKSPDKAHLNLHINSLELGDSAVYFCASSQVLTGANTGELFFGEGSRLTVL.

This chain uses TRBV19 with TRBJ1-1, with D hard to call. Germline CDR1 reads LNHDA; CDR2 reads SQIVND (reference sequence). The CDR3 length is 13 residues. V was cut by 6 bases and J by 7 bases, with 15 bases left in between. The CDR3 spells CASSLRPYDEAFF. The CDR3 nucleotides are TGTGCCAGTAGCCTCAGGCCCTACGATGAAGCTTTCTTT.